These 7 T cell receptor beta chains originate from one sample sequenced in a study of human CD8 memory T cell subsets. Making the TCR beta libraries relied on UMI-labeled 5' RACE. TCRdb reprocessed the 5' RACE reads and reports one entry per CDR3 protein, with no DNA. The listing contains about 10,000 distinct CDR3 sequences. Material: CD8+ stem-like memory T cells (TSCM and TCM) sorted from PBMCs. The subset was: stem-like memory CD8 T cells (TSTEM), CCR7+ PD-1- TIGIT-. These receptors were obtained from a human donor in good health.

The gene calls are TRBV7-9 and TRBJ1-6. The CDR3 is 15 amino acids. Looked up from germline, CDR1 is SEHNR and CDR2 is FQNEAQ (reference sequence). The CDR3 sequence: CASSPTGTGDSPLHF.

The chain recombines TRBV6-6 with TRBJ2-1. The CDR3 is made up of 12 amino acids. CDR1 and CDR2 from the germline V gene are MNHNY and SVGAGI (reference sequence). CDR3 sequence reads: CASSYSLAEQFF.

This chain connects TRBV29-1 to TRBJ2-7; the TRBD2 assignment by TCRdb is unverifiable without DNA. The CDR3 extends over 13 amino acids. CDR1 and CDR2 from the germline V gene are SQVTM and ANQGSEA. CDR3 loop: CSVRTSGTYEQYF.

The chain recombines TRBV4-3 with TRBJ2-2; TCRdb picks TRBD2, but there is no DNA to check that call. The CDR3 totals 17 residues. The germline gives CDR1 LGHNA, CDR2 YSLEER. CDR3 protein: CASSQDLAGGVTGELFF.

The CDR3 is CASSPPYSASDTQYF. This chain uses TRBV7-9 with TRBJ2-3. Per germline, CDR1 SEHNR and CDR2 FQNEAQ (reference sequence). The CDR3 contains 15 residues.

The chain combines TRBV29-1 with TRBJ2-5; the TCRdb call, TRBD2, lacks DNA for checking. CDR3 length: 15 residues. The germline gives CDR1 SQVTM, CDR2 ANQGSEA. CDR3 protein: CSALLAGDQQETQYF.

The chain combines TRBV20-1 with TRBJ2-5. Germline V gene sequence: CDR1 DFQATT, CDR2 SNEGSKA (reference sequence). The CDR3 extends over 14 amino acids. The CDR3: CSARAPTQLETQYF.